Presented here are 23 T cell receptor beta chains from one specimen sequenced in a study of T cells in Graves' hyperthyroidism and ophthalmopathy. Amplified TCR beta CDR3 regions derived from RNA transcripts. The TCR CDR3 was amplified in a first-round RT-PCR using the HTBI primer set. In TCRdb, the multiplex PCR reads were re-called with MiXCR into one record per CDR3 protein. This repertoire shows about 52,000 distinct CDR3 sequences, around half found once; its top ten account for over 8%. Sequencing used blood. The source is a woman in her fifties or sixties with Graves' ophthalmopathy.

The J gene is TRBJ2-1, the V gene TRBV24-1; 13 bases line up with TRBD2. V shed 4 bases and J 6 bases; nucleotides not matched to a gene: 5. The CDR3 totals 16 residues. CDR1 is KGHDR, CDR2 SFDVKD, per germline. CDR3 in amino acids: CATSDPGLAGANEQFF. The CDR3 DNA sequence: TGTGCCACCAGTGACCCAGGACTAGCGGGGGCCAATGAGCAGTTCTTC.

The rearrangement joins TRBV20-1 to TRBJ1-2; TRBD1 matches 9 bases. Per germline, CDR1 DFQATT and CDR2 SNEGSKA (reference sequence). J lost 6 bases, V lost 6 bases, and 5 bases had no gene match. The CDR3 spans 12 residues. The CDR3: CSAPGQGDGYTF. For the CDR3, the DNA is TGCAGTGCACCGGGACAGGGTGATGGCTACACCTTC.

J is TRBJ2-7 and V is TRBV20-1; 9 bases align to TRBD2. The V segment lost 5 bases and the J segment 6 bases; nucleotides outside the gene matches: 11. The CDR3 covers 14 residues. The germline gives CDR1 DFQATT, CDR2 SNEGSKA (reference sequence). The CDR3 nucleotides read TGCAGTGCTGCAGGTCTAGCGGGGAAAATCGAGCAGTACTTC. It yields the protein CSAAGLAGKIEQYF.

This clonotype is medium-sized by share. V usage is TRBV24-1 and J usage is TRBJ1-2; D may be TRBD1 (5 bases). The CDR3 covers 13 residues. Trimming took off 6 bases at V and 8 bases at J, with 15 bases between the two ends. Germline CDR1 and CDR2: KGHDR and SFDVKD. The CDR3 nucleotides are TGTGCCACCAGTCCGGGACCGTCGGGGGGCTACACCTTC. Protein product: CATSPGPSGGYTF.

At least ten counts were recorded for this clonotype. V and J are TRBV19 and TRBJ2-7; 7 bases fit TRBD2. This CDR3 comprises 15 residues. V dropped 3 bases and J dropped 3; count of bases not matched to a gene: 8. In germline, CDR1 is LNHDA, CDR2 SQIVND (reference sequence). The CDR3 region has the DNA TGTGCCAGTAGTATGATGGGGGGGAATCGCTACGAGCAGTACTTC. Protein sequence: CASSMMGGNRYEQYF.

At least ten counts were recorded for this clonotype. This may stem from a read error, because a much larger clone lies one nucleotide away. Lacking the conserved final phenylalanine or tryptophan, this CDR3 likely reflects a read error. This chain connects TRBV6-5 to TRBJ2-3; 9 bases agree with TRBD2. Germline CDR1 MNHEY, CDR2 SVGAGI. The ends lost 8 bases at V and 1 base at J; junction bases unmatched: 7. This CDR3 has 15 residues. CDR3 sequence: CASSARLAGTDTQYL. In nucleotides, the CDR3 is TGTGCCAGCTCCGCGAGACTAGCGGGCACAGATACGCAGTATCTT.

In this sample, this clonotype turned up many times. The chain has TRBV6-1 and TRBJ1-5; a weak D match, TRBD1 (6 bases). With 2 bases removed from V and 4 bases from J, the gap between germline ends came to 12 bases. The germline CDR1 and CDR2 sequences are MNHNS and SASEGT. CDR3 size: 15 residues. The CDR3 coding sequence is TGTGCCAGCAGTGAATGGGGGCACGCGAATCAGCCCCAGCATTTT. It specifies CASSEWGHANQPQHF.

This chain joins TRBV18 and TRBJ2-5; TRBD1 is a possible D gene (5 bases). The length of the CDR3 is 13 residues. Trimming shortened V by 7 bases and J by 1 base, and 10 bases separated the two germline ends. Germline CDR1 reads KGHSH; CDR2 reads LQKENI. The CDR3 DNA follows: TGTGCCAGCTGTCAAGGGGCCCAAGAGACCCAGTACTTC. This codes for CASCQGAQETQYF. The full variable domain, rest sourced from reference TRBV18 and TRBJ2-5, is NAGVMQNPRHLVRRRGQEARLRCSPMKGHSHVYWYRQLPEEGLKFMVYLQKENIIDESGMPKERFSAEFPKEGPSILRIQQVVRGDSAAYFCASCQGAQETQYFGPGTRLLVL.

The chain recombines TRBV15 with TRBJ2-5; tentatively, D is TRBD1 or TRBD2 (5 bases each). This CDR3 has 17 residues. The V gene's germline CDR1 is LNHNV and CDR2 YYDKDF (reference sequence). Trimming took off 0 bases at V and 3 bases at J, with 17 bases between the two ends. The CDR3 here is CATSRDGRDGAEETQYF. In DNA form, the CDR3 reads TGTGCCACCAGCAGAGATGGTCGGGACGGGGCTGAAGAGACCCAGTACTTC. The full variable domain, its missing parts supplied by reference TRBV15 and TRBJ2-5, is DAMVIQNPRYQVTQFGKPVTLSCSQTLNHNVMYWYQQKSSQAPKLLFHYYDKDFNNEADTPDNFQSRRPNTSFCFLDIRSPGLGDTAMYLCATSRDGRDGAEETQYFGPGTRLLVL.

This clonotype is medium-sized within its sample. This chain's CDR3 is CASSPFGGAGETQYF. CDR3 in DNA: TGTGCCAGCAGCCCCTTCGGGGGGGCAGGGGAGACCCAGTACTTC. This sequence joins TRBV9 and TRBJ2-5, with 8 bases that match TRBD2. Germline V gene lookup returns CDR1 SGDLS and CDR2 YYNGEE. Germline trimming cut 4 bases from V and 5 bases from J; bases unmatched to any gene: 10. The CDR3 length is 15 residues.

The chain links TRBV2 to TRBJ2-3, with 10 bases identical to TRBD2. CDR3 length: 16 amino acids. The V gene's germline CDR1 is SNHLY and CDR2 FYNNEI. V shed 3 bases, J shed 4 bases, and the junction held 7 bases outside the gene matches. The CDR3 here is CASSDSGGAGADTQYF. The CDR3 DNA reads TGTGCCAGCAGTGACAGCGGGGGGGCCGGGGCAGATACGCAGTATTTT.

At least ten counts were recorded for this clonotype. The genes are TRBV4-1 and TRBJ1-5, with a tentative D call TRBD1 (6 bases). The CDR3 contains 15 residues. Germline CDR1 MGHRA, CDR2 YSYEKL. The V end was cut by 0 bases, the J end by 6 bases, with 12 bases between. The CDR3: CASSQEAGEGQPQHF. The CDR3 DNA is TGCGCCAGCAGCCAAGAGGCAGGGGAAGGTCAGCCCCAGCATTTT.

The genes are TRBV29-1 and TRBJ2-7; 12 bases are a match to TRBD2. Germline trimming cut 7 bases from V and 5 bases from J; bases unmatched to any gene: 6. CDR3 size: 13 residues. CDR1 is SQVTM, CDR2 ANQGSEA, per germline. Here the CDR3 DNA reads TGCAGCGGCCTAGCGGGAGGGCCCCACGAGCAGTACTTC. This codes for CSGLAGGPHEQYF.

The rearrangement uses TRBV7-2 and TRBJ1-5; D might be TRBD1 (6 bases). V gave up 1 base and J gave up 7 bases, with 20 bases separating them. Germline values: CDR1 SGHTA, CDR2 FQGNSA. The CDR3 consists of 17 residues. The CDR3 DNA follows: TGTGCCAGCAGCTTAGGATCGCGGGGGGCGAGTGAGCAGCCCCAGCATTTT. The encoded protein is CASSLGSRGASEQPQHF.

At least ten counts were recorded for this clonotype. This chain uses TRBV16 with TRBJ1-1; tentative D call: TRBD1 (5 bases). Germline lookup yields CDR1 KGHSY and CDR2 FQNENV. The CDR3 covers 13 residues. Trimming left V 0 bases short and J 11 bases short, with 13 bases between. The CDR3 reads CASSQSTGGGAFF. CDR3 coding DNA: TGTGCCAGCAGCCAATCAACTGGGGGTGGGGCTTTCTTT.

The chain couples TRBV20-1 to TRBJ1-1; perhaps TRBD1 as D (5 bases). Deletions cut 7 bases from V and 9 bases from J, with 18 bases between. CDR3 length: 12 residues. CDR1 DFQATT and CDR2 SNEGSKA come from the germline V gene (reference sequence). CDR3: CSVSSGKSKAFF. For the CDR3, the DNA is TGCAGTGTTAGTTCAGGGAAGTCTAAAGCTTTCTTT.

As DNA, the CDR3 is TGTGCCAGCAGTGAAGATTACCAAAATGAGCAGTTCTTC. It specifies CASSEDYQNEQFF. V is TRBV2 and J is TRBJ2-1, with D unresolved. CDR3 length equals 13 residues. V lost 1 base, J lost 7 bases, and 8 bases lay in between. CDR1 and CDR2 from the germline V gene are SNHLY and FYNNEI. The whole variable domain, remainder taken from reference TRBV2 and TRBJ2-1, is EPEVTQTPSHQVTQMGQEVILRCVPISNHLYFYWYRQILGQKVEFLVSFYNNEISEKSEIFDDQFSVERPDGSNFTLKIRSTKLEDSAMYFCASSEDYQNEQFFGPGTRLTVL.

The CDR3 region has the DNA TGCAGCGTCGACCGGACAGGGTTTGGGGATACGCAGTATTTT. Its translation: CSVDRTGFGDTQYF. This chain connects TRBV29-1 to TRBJ2-3, with TRBD1 identical over 8 bases. Losses at the gene ends were 6 bases for V and 6 bases for J; bases not matched to a gene: 11. CDR3 length: 14 amino acids. Per germline, CDR1 SQVTM and CDR2 ANQGSEA.

This clonotype was observed at least ten times. This rearrangement joins TRBV6-1 to TRBJ1-3; a possible D gene is TRBD1 (6 bases). V shed 6 bases and J shed 0 bases, with 15 bases lying between them. Per germline, CDR1 MNHNS and CDR2 SASEGT. This CDR3 is built from 16 residues. The CDR3 DNA follows: TGTGCCAGCAGCTCTGGGGGCTCAAGCTCTGGAAACACCATATATTTT. Translation gives CASSSGGSSSGNTIYF.

The CDR3 DNA reads TGTGCCAGCTCACCGCCGACTAGCGGGCAAGAGACCCAGCATTTT. This sequence encodes CASSPPTSGQETQHF. The V and J genes are TRBV7-2 and TRBJ1-5; D gene ambiguous. Trimming removed 8 bases at V and 11 bases at J, with 25 bases between. The germline V gene has CDR1 SGHTA and CDR2 FQGNSA. This CDR3 is built from 15 residues.

This clonotype was observed many times. The chain has TRBV19 and TRBJ1-5; 7 bases fit TRBD1. V lost 8 bases, J lost 6 bases, and 7 bases stayed unmatched. Germline values: CDR1 LNHDA, CDR2 SQIVND (reference sequence). CDR3 size: 13 residues. For the CDR3, the DNA is TGTGCCAGTTCAGACAGGGCCGGTCAGCCCCAGCATTTT. It codes for CASSDRAGQPQHF. Looking up the rest from reference TRBV19 and TRBJ1-5 gives the full variable domain: DGGITQSPKYLFRKEGQNVTLSCEQNLNHDAMYWYRQDPGQGLRLIYYSQIVNDFQKGDIAEGYSVSREKKESFPLTVTSAQKNPTAFYLCASSDRAGQPQHFGDGTRLSIL.

This rearrangement joins TRBV20-1 to TRBJ2-3; D is possibly TRBD2 (5 bases). V was shortened by 5 bases and J by 0 bases, with 12 bases between the two germline ends. The CDR3 extends over 14 amino acids. Germline values: CDR1 DFQATT, CDR2 SNEGSKA (reference sequence). CDR3 protein: CSAPPSGSTDTQYF. CDR3 nucleotides: TGCAGTGCTCCTCCCAGCGGAAGCACAGATACGCAGTATTTT.

The V gene is TRBV24-1, the J gene TRBJ2-3; a possible D gene is TRBD1 (6 bases). CDR3 length: 14 amino acids. Germline V gene lookup returns CDR1 KGHDR and CDR2 SFDVKD. The V end lost 8 bases, the J end lost 4 bases, and 15 bases lay between the germline ends. The CDR3 sequence is CATMAGVSSDTQYF. CDR3 in DNA: TGTGCCACCATGGCAGGGGTTAGCTCAGATACGCAGTATTTT.